Presented here are 32 T cell receptor beta chains from one specimen sequenced in a study of T-cell memory formation after mild COVID-19 (dated by TCRdb to the early 2020s). Preparation of the library involved 5' RACE. This sample was sequenced with an Illumina NovaSeq 6000. TCRdb applied fastp at Q25 and MiXCR to the public reads, then kept only in-frame beta chains. Rows with a matching CDR3 protein are joined into one entry that keeps the most common DNA and genes. The sample table shows around 260,000 distinct CDR3 sequences, and around 16% are seen once. Clones ranked in the top ten supply around a fifth of the sample. Source material: PBMCs or a T cell subset sorted from them (not recorded which). Receptor source: a man between 18 and 35 years old who had mild COVID-19 (a few samples of this study predate the infection). The sample titles of this study are shuffled in the database, so cell type and time point are left out; the donor was told from shared clones.

This clonotype was seen more than once but under ten times. The chain joins TRBV12-3 or TRBV12-4 to TRBJ2-1, with D possibly being TRBD2 (7 bases). The CDR3 consists of 16 residues. Trimming removed 6 bases from V and 7 bases from J, with 22 bases in between. The CDR3 loop is CASSIRGRGSLNEQFF. CDR3 in DNA: TGTGCCAGCAGCATCCGGGGGCGGGGGTCCCTAAATGAGCAGTTCTTC.

This clonotype was detected many times. V gene TRBV24-1 combines with J gene TRBJ2-1; the match to TRBD1 covers 9 bases. Trimming removed 5 bases from V and 7 bases from J; junction bases left unmatched: 8. The CDR3 is made up of 15 amino acids. The germline V gene has CDR1 KGHDR and CDR2 SFDVKD. This CDR3 reads CATSGTGTGLNEQFF. The CDR3 DNA follows: TGTGCCACCAGTGGAACCGGGACAGGGTTAAATGAGCAGTTCTTC.

A few counts support this clonotype. This rearrangement joins TRBV5-1 to TRBJ2-4, with 7 positions matching TRBD1. Germline assignment: CDR1 SGHRS and CDR2 YFSETQ. The length of the CDR3 is 15 residues. V dropped 1 base and J dropped 5; count of bases not matched to a gene: 6. The DNA for the CDR3 is TGCGCCAGCAGCTTGCGAGGGGGCGTGGAAAACATTCAGTACTTC. Its protein is CASSLRGGVENIQYF.

This clonotype showed up just once. The chain uses TRBV5-6 and TRBJ2-7, with 7 bases that match TRBD2. In germline, CDR1 is SGHDT, CDR2 YYEEEE. V gave up 2 bases and J gave up 7 bases; unmatched junction bases: 6. The CDR3 runs to 13 residues. CDR3 amino acids: CASSLAGRLEQYV. The CDR3 DNA sequence: TGTGCCAGCAGCTTAGCGGGGAGATTGGAGCAGTACGTC.

A few counts support this clonotype. The chain is built from TRBV2 and TRBJ1-5; no reliable D call. V gave up 4 bases and J gave up 7 bases, with 8 bases separating them. The CDR3 is 12 amino acids. Germline values: CDR1 SNHLY, CDR2 FYNNEI. Written as DNA, the CDR3 is TGTGCCAGCAGTGGGACGGGCCAGCCCCAGCATTTT. Its translation is CASSGTGQPQHF. Combining the CDR3 with reference TRBV2 and TRBJ1-5 gives the whole variable domain EPEVTQTPSHQVTQMGQEVILRCVPISNHLYFYWYRQILGQKVEFLVSFYNNEISEKSEIFDDQFSVERPDGSNFTLKIRSTKLEDSAMYFCASSGTGQPQHFGDGTRLSIL.

The V and J genes are TRBV20-1 and TRBJ2-2; D unresolved. The CDR3 is 14 residues long. V was pared by 3 bases and J by 0 bases, with 8 bases between. Germline V gene sequence: CDR1 DFQATT, CDR2 SNEGSKA (reference sequence). Written as DNA, the CDR3 is TGCAGTGCTAGGCGCACAGCGAACACCGGGGAGCTGTTTTTT. This codes for CSARRTANTGELFF.

The rearrangement joins TRBV11-2 to TRBJ1-1, with 8 nucleotides matching TRBD1. The V segment lost 5 bases and the J segment 3 bases; nucleotides outside the gene matches: 2. CDR1 SGHAT and CDR2 FQNNGV come from the germline V gene. The CDR3 runs to 13 residues. Here the CDR3 DNA reads TGTGCCAGCAGCACACAGGGGGACACTGAAGCTTTCTTT. It translates to CASSTQGDTEAFF.

This clonotype has just a few counts. J is TRBJ2-3 and V is TRBV20-1; tentatively, D is TRBD2 (6 bases). The CDR3 has 15 residues. The V end lost 0 bases, the J end lost 6 bases, and 16 bases lay between the germline ends. Looked up from germline, CDR1 is DFQATT and CDR2 is SNEGSKA (reference sequence). CDR3: CSARDLRGPGDTQYF. The CDR3 DNA follows: TGCAGTGCTAGAGATCTGCGGGGTCCAGGGGATACGCAGTATTTT.

This clonotype was found a few times. The J gene is TRBJ2-3, the V gene TRBV28, with a weak D call TRBD2 (6 bases). Looked up from germline, CDR1 is MDHEN and CDR2 is SYDVKM. V lost 9 bases and J 0 bases, leaving 13 bases between the germline ends. The CDR3 runs to 14 residues. The CDR3 loop reads CASNVGGSTDTQYF. In DNA, the CDR3 is TGTGCCAGTAACGTGGGGGGTAGCACAGATACGCAGTATTTT.

This chain joins TRBV7-2 and TRBJ1-4; D uncertain. Trimming removed 5 bases from V and 8 bases from J, with 15 bases in between. CDR1 and CDR2 (germline): SGHTA, FQGNSA. The CDR3 spans 14 residues. Here the CDR3 reads CASSRGWGWEKLFF. The CDR3 DNA reads as TGTGCCAGCAGCCGAGGGTGGGGTTGGGAAAAACTGTTTTTT. Full variable domain (rest looked up from reference TRBV7-2 and TRBJ1-4): GAGVSQSPSNKVTEKGKDVELRCDPISGHTALYWYRQSLGQGLEFLIYFQGNSAPDKSGLPSDRFSAERTGGSVSTLTIQRTQQEDSAVYLCASSRGWGWEKLFFGSGTQLSVL.

The table lists this clonotype with a few counts. The V gene is TRBV4-2, the J gene TRBJ2-3; TRBD2 matches 10 bases. V trimming: 1 base; J trimming: 5 bases; junction bases outside the gene matches: 9. This CDR3 comprises 17 residues. Per germline, CDR1 LGHNA and CDR2 YNFKEQ. The CDR3 DNA is TGTGCCAGCAGCCAAGGTCAGCGGGGGGGCCGAGGAGATACGCAGTATTTT. Translated, it gives CASSQGQRGGRGDTQYF.

The V gene is TRBV5-1, the J gene TRBJ2-6; possibly TRBD1 for D (5 bases). CDR3 length: 15 residues. V was pared by 4 bases and J by 4 bases, with 12 bases between. The germline V gene encodes CDR1 SGHRS and CDR2 YFSETQ. The CDR3 spells CASSPGPKGANVLTF. The CDR3, as DNA: TGCGCCAGCAGCCCAGGGCCGAAAGGGGCCAACGTCCTGACTTTC.

There are a few counts of this clonotype. The chain combines TRBV12-3 or TRBV12-4 with TRBJ1-4; D may be TRBD1 (6 bases). The CDR3 has 14 residues. V lost 5 bases and J lost 5, with 12 bases in between. CDR3 in amino acids: CASSGGGSNEKLFF. CDR3 nucleotides: TGTGCCAGCAGTGGGGGGGGCAGCAATGAAAAACTGTTTTTT.

This clonotype was detected a few times. This sequence joins TRBV7-9 and TRBJ2-3, with D uncertain. Per the germline V gene, CDR1 is SEHNR and CDR2 is FQNEAQ (reference sequence). This CDR3 comprises 15 residues. V lost 2 bases and J lost 4, with 13 bases in between. The DNA for the CDR3 is TGTGCCAGCAGCTTATCGTCACTCGGTGCAGATACGCAGTATTTT. It encodes CASSLSSLGADTQYF.

J is TRBJ1-6 and V is TRBV2; 7 bases align to TRBD1. Germline CDR1 reads SNHLY; CDR2 reads FYNNEI. V was pared by 5 bases and J by 9 bases, with 10 bases of the junction left unmatched. This CDR3 spans 15 amino acids. The CDR3 DNA follows: TGTGCCAGCAGTCTTCAAGGACAGGAATTTTCACCCCTCCACTTT. It specifies CASSLQGQEFSPLHF.

The chain uses TRBV29-1 and TRBJ2-7; 9 bases fit TRBD1. From germline, CDR1 is SQVTM and CDR2 ANQGSEA. The CDR3 runs to 12 residues. J gave up 7 bases and V 8 bases, and 9 bases lay outside the gene matches. This CDR3 is CSTLTGGREQYF. CDR3 DNA: TGCAGCACCTTGACAGGGGGGAGAGAGCAGTACTTC.

Only a few counts were recorded for this clonotype. V and J are TRBV9 and TRBJ2-2; D is unclear. The ends were cut back, 0 bases at V and 8 bases at J, with 17 bases in the middle. The germline CDR1 and CDR2 sequences are SGDLS and YYNGEE. The CDR3 loop spans 16 amino acids. As DNA, the CDR3 is TGTGCCAGCAGCGTAGCTGCGGTCTCGTCGGAAGGGGAGCTGTTTTTT. The encoded protein is CASSVAAVSSEGELFF.

The rearrangement uses TRBV4-1 and TRBJ2-7; D is unresolved. The CDR3 has 16 amino acids. The ends were cut back, 3 bases at V and 7 bases at J, with 22 bases in the middle. CDR1 MGHRA and CDR2 YSYEKL come from the germline V gene. The CDR3 bases are TGCGCCAGCAGCCAGGATGGCGCCCGGACCGCGCGGGAGCAGTACTTC. As protein: CASSQDGARTAREQYF.

This clonotype was detected ten times or more. V usage is TRBV20-1 and J usage is TRBJ2-2, with D maybe TRBD2 (6 bases). V was pared by 3 bases and J by 6 bases, with 14 bases between. The CDR3 is made up of 14 amino acids. Germline V lookup: CDR1 DFQATT, CDR2 SNEGSKA (reference sequence). The CDR3 here is CSASARGEAGELFF. For the CDR3, the DNA is TGCAGTGCTAGCGCGCGCGGGGAGGCCGGGGAGCTGTTTTTT.

V and J are TRBV7-3 and TRBJ2-2, with 11 nucleotides matching TRBD2. V lost 7 bases and J lost 1; bases outside the gene matches: 5. The CDR3 length is 16 residues. Germline V gene sequence: CDR1 SGHTA, CDR2 FQGTGA. In nucleotides, the CDR3 is TGTGCCAGCACCCTAGCGGGGGGAAGGAACACCGGGGAGCTGTTTTTT. Translating it yields CASTLAGGRNTGELFF.

This clonotype has only a few counts. The gene calls are TRBV20-1 and TRBJ2-3; D is uncertain. The CDR3 totals 13 residues. CDR1 is DFQATT and CDR2 is SNEGSKA in the germline V gene (reference sequence). V lost 6 bases to trimming and J lost 2 bases, with 12 bases between them. Here the CDR3 reads CSAQGSSTDTQYF. CDR3 in DNA: TGCAGTGCCCAAGGTAGTTCCACAGATACGCAGTATTTT.

Only a few counts were recorded for this clonotype. The CDR3 protein is CATSDDDYNEQFF. CDR3 nucleotide sequence: TGTGCCACCAGTGATGACGACTACAATGAGCAGTTCTTC. The chain employs TRBV24-1 and TRBJ2-1; D is undetermined. The CDR3 contains 13 residues. Trimming shortened V by 3 bases and J by 3 bases, and 5 bases separated the two germline ends. CDR1 and CDR2 from the germline V gene are KGHDR and SFDVKD.

This chain uses TRBV6-6 with TRBJ2-7; D remains ambiguous. The CDR3 sequence is 16 residues long. Per the germline V gene, CDR1 is MNHNY and CDR2 is SVGAGI (reference sequence). Trimming pared 0 bases from V and 0 bases from J, leaving 12 bases between. The CDR3 is CASSYSRESHSYEQYV. For the CDR3, the DNA is TGTGCCAGCAGTTACTCGAGAGAAAGCCACTCCTACGAGCAGTACGTC.

This clonotype came up many times. The rearrangement uses TRBV5-1 and TRBJ2-3; D remains ambiguous. Per the germline V gene, CDR1 is SGHRS and CDR2 is YFSETQ. The length of the CDR3 is 14 residues. V lost 4 bases and J 0 bases, leaving 9 bases between the germline ends. In DNA, the CDR3 is TGCGCCAGCAGCCCGGACGGAAGCACAGATACGCAGTATTTT. It specifies CASSPDGSTDTQYF.

The V and J genes are TRBV7-2 and TRBJ2-2, with 8 bases identical to TRBD1. Germline V CDR1 and CDR2: SGHTA, FQGNSA. V gave up 5 bases and J gave up 4 bases; unmatched junction bases: 6. The CDR3 spans 15 residues. In DNA, the CDR3 is TGTGCCAGCAGCCTGGGACAGGCCCGCACCGGGGAGCTGTTTTTT. It codes for CASSLGQARTGELFF.

The chain employs TRBV2 and TRBJ2-5, with TRBD2 matching 14 bases. Germline-derived CDR1 and CDR2 are SNHLY and FYNNEI. J was trimmed by 5 bases and V by 5 bases; bases with no gene match: 4. The CDR3 is 15 amino acids. The CDR3, as DNA: TGTGCCAGCAGTACGAGGACTAGCGGGGGGGAGACCCAGTACTTC. This gives the protein CASSTRTSGGETQYF.

V is TRBV6-5 and J is TRBJ2-2; 10 bases map to TRBD1. Unmatched junction bases numbered 9, after V lost 7 bases and J lost 1 base. The CDR3 sequence is 17 residues long. Germline assignment: CDR1 MNHEY and CDR2 SVGAGI. This chain's CDR3 is CASNPGQGPLNTGELFF. The CDR3 coding sequence is TGTGCCAGCAATCCGGGACAGGGGCCTCTGAACACCGGGGAGCTGTTTTTT.

This chain links TRBV19 with TRBJ2-1; D gene ambiguous. Per the germline V gene, CDR1 is LNHDA and CDR2 is SQIVND (reference sequence). CDR3 size: 16 residues. V dropped 0 bases and J dropped 4 bases, with 13 bases sitting between them. CDR3 nucleotides: TGTGCCAGTAGTATAGATCGGGCAGGATCATACAATGAGCAGTTCTTC. It specifies CASSIDRAGSYNEQFF.

The chain is built from TRBV10-3 and TRBJ1-1; D is undetermined. This CDR3 spans 16 amino acids. The V end was cut by 6 bases, the J end by 1 base, with 18 bases between. Germline V gives CDR1 ENHRY, CDR2 SYGVKD. In DNA form, the CDR3 reads TGTGCCATCAGCGCCCGCGCCACGCGTGGGAACACTGAAGCTTTCTTT. The encoded protein is CAISARATRGNTEAFF.

This clonotype was counted between two and nine times. V is TRBV29-1 and J is TRBJ2-3, with D possibly called TRBD1 or TRBD2 (5 bases each). Trimming cost V 3 bases and J 4 bases, with 8 bases left between them. The CDR3 is 12 amino acids. The germline CDR1 and CDR2 sequences are SQVTM and ANQGSEA. CDR3 in amino acids: CSVERGPDTQYF. DNA of the CDR3: TGCAGCGTTGAGAGGGGCCCAGATACGCAGTATTTT.

This chain connects TRBV29-1 to TRBJ1-2; D is ambiguous. The CDR3 extends over 11 amino acids. Trimming cost V 2 bases and J 3 bases, with 4 bases left between them. Germline V gene lookup returns CDR1 SQVTM and CDR2 ANQGSEA. DNA of the CDR3: TGCAGCGTTGAACTGTACTATGGCTACACCTTC. The encoded protein is CSVELYYGYTF. The complete variable domain, with remaining parts taken from reference TRBV29-1 and TRBJ1-2, reads SAVISQKPSRDICQRGTSLTIQCQVDSQVTMMFWYRQQPGQSLTLIATANQGSEATYESGFVIDKFPISRPNLTFSTLTVSNMSPEDSSIYLCSVELYYGYTFGSGTRLTVV.

The genes are TRBV20-1 and TRBJ2-7; D call uncertain. Between the trimmed V and J ends, which lost 0 bases and 1 base, there was a span of 7 bases. Germline values: CDR1 DFQATT, CDR2 SNEGSKA (reference sequence). CDR3 size: 13 residues. The DNA of the CDR3 is TGCAGTGCTAGAGAAGGGTATTCCTACGAGCAGTACTTC. Translation gives CSAREGYSYEQYF.